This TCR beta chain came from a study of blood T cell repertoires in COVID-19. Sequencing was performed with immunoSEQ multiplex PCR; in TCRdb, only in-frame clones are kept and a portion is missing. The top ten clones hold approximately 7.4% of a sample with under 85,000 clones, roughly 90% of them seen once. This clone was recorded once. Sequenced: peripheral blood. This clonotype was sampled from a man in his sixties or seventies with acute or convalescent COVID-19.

The DNA of the CDR3 is TGTGCCAGCAGCTCGCCGGGACAGGGGCTAAAAGCTTTCTTT. Protein product: CASSSPGQGLKAFF. The V call is TRBV7-9, the J call TRBJ1-1; 10 bases agree with TRBD1. With V trimmed by 4 bases and J by 9 bases, 8 bases remained unmatched. Per the germline V gene, CDR1 is SEHNR and CDR2 is FQNEAQ (reference sequence). The CDR3 is 14 amino acids. Using reference TRBV7-9 and TRBJ1-1 for the parts outside the CDR3, the full variable domain is DTGVSQNPRHKITKRGQNVTFRCDPISEHNRLYWYRQTLGQGPEFLTYFQNEAQLEKSRLLSDRFSAERPKGSFSTLEIQRTEQGDSAMYLCASSSPGQGLKAFFGQGTRLTVV.